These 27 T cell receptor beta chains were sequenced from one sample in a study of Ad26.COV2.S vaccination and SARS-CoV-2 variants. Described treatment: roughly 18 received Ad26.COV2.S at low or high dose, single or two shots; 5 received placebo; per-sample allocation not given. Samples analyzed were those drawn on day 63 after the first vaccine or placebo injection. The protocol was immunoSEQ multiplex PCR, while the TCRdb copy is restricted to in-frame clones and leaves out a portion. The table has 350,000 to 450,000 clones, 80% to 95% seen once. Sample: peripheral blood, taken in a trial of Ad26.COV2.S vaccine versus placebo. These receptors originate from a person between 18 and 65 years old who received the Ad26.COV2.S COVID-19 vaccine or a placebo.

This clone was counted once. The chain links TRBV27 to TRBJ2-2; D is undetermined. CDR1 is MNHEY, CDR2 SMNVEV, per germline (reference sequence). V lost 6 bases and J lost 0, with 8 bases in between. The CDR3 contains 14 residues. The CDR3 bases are TGTGCCAGCAGCCCCGGAGCGAACACCGGGGAGCTGTTTTTT. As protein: CASSPGANTGELFF.

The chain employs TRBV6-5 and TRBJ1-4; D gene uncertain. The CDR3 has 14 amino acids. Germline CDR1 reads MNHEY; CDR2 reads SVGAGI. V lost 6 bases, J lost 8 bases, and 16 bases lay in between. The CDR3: CASSPRTRREKLFF. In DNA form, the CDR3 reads TGTGCCAGCAGCCCACGGACCAGGCGGGAAAAACTGTTTTTT.

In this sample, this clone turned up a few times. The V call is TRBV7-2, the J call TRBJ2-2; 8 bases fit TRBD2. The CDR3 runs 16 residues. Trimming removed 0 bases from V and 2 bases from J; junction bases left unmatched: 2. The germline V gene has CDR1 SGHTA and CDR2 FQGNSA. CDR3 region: CASSLASGANTGELFF. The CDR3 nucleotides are TGTGCCAGCAGCTTAGCTAGCGGGGCAAACACCGGGGAGCTGTTTTTT.

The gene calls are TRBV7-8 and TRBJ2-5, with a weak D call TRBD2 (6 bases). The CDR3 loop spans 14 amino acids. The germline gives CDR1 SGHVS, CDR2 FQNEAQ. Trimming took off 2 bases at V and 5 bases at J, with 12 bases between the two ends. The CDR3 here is CASSLHRRVETQYF. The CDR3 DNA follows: TGTGCCAGCAGCTTACACCGGAGGGTGGAGACCCAGTACTTC.

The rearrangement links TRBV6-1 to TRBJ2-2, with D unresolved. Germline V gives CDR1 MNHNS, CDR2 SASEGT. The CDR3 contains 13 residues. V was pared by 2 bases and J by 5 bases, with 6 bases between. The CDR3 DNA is TGTGCCAGCAGTGAAATACAAACCGGGGAGCTGTTTTTT. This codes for CASSEIQTGELFF.

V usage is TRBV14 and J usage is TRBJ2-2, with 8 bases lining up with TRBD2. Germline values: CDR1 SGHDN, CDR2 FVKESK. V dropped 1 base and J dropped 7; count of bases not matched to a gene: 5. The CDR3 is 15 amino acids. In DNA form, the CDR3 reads TGTGCCAGCAGCCAAGCCGTCGCGGGGGGCGGGGAGCTGTTTTTT. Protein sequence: CASSQAVAGGGELFF. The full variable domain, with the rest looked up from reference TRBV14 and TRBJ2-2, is EAGVTQFPSHSVIEKGQTVTLRCDPISGHDNLYWYRRVMGKEIKFLLHFVKESKQDESGMPNNRFLAERTGGTYSTLKVQPAELEDSGVYFCASSQAVAGGGELFFGEGSRLTVL.

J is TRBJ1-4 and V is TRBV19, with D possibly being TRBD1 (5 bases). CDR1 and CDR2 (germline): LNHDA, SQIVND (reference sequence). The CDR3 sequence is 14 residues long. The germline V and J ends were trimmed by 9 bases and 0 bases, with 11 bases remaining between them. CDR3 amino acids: CASCRTSTNEKLFF. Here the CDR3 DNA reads TGTGCCAGCTGCCGGACATCAACTAATGAAAAACTGTTTTTT.

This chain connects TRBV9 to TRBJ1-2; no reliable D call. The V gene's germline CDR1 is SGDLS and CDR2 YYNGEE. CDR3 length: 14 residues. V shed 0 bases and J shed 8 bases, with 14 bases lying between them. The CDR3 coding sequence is TGTGCCAGCAGCGTAGACCGGGGTACGGGAGGCTACACCTTC. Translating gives CASSVDRGTGGYTF.

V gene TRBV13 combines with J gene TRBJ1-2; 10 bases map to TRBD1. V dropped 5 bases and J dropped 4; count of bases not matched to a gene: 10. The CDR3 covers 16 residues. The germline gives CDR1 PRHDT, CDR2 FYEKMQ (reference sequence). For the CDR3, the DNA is TGTGCCAGCAGCCAAGGGACAGGGGCGGAGCCCTATGGCTACACCTTC. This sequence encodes CASSQGTGAEPYGYTF.

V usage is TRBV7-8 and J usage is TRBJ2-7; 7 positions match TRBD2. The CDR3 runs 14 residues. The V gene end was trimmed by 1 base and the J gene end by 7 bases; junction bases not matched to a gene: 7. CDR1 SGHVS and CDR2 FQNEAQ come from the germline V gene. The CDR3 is CASSLVSGAGEQYF. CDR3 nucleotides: TGTGCCAGCAGCTTAGTCAGCGGGGCAGGAGAGCAGTACTTC.

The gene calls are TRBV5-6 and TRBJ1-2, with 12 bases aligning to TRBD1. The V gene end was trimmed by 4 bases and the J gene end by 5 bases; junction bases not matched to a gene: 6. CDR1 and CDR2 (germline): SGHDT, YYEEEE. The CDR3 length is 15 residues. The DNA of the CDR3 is TGTGCCAGCAGCCCCGGGACAGGGGGCTCTTATGGCTACACCTTC. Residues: CASSPGTGGSYGYTF.

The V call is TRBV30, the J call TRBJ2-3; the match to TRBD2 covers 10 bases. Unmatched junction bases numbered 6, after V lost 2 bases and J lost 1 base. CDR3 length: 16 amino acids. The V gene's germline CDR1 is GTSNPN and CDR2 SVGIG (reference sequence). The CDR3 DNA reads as TGTGCCTGGAGTACTAGCGGGGCGTGGGGCACAGATACGCAGTATTTT. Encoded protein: CAWSTSGAWGTDTQYF.

The CDR3 protein is CASSLVASGGETQYF. The CDR3 region has the DNA TGTGCCAGCAGCTTAGTGGCTAGCGGGGGGGAGACCCAGTACTTC. J is TRBJ2-5 and V is TRBV7-2, with TRBD2 matching 11 bases. V shed 1 base and J 5 bases; nucleotides not matched to a gene: 3. The CDR3 runs 15 residues. Per the germline V gene, CDR1 is SGHTA and CDR2 is FQGNSA.

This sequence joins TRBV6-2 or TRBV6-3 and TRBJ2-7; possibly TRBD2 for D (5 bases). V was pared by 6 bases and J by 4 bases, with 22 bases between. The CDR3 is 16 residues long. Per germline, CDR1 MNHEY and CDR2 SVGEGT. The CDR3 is CASSSPPGPTGYEQYF. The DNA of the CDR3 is TGTGCCAGCAGCTCCCCTCCCGGCCCAACGGGGTACGAGCAGTACTTC.

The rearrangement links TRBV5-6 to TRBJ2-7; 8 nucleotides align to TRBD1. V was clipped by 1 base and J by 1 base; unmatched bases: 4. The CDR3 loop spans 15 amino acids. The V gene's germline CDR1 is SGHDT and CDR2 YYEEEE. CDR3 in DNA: TGTGCCAGCAGCTTGTGGACAGGGCCTTCCTACGAGCAGTACTTC. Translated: CASSLWTGPSYEQYF.

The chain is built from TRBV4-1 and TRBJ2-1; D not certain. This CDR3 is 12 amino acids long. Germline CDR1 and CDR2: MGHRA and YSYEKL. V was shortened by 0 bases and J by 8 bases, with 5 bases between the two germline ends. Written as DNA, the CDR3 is TGCGCCAGCAGCCAAGACTGGGATGAGCAGTTCTTC. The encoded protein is CASSQDWDEQFF.

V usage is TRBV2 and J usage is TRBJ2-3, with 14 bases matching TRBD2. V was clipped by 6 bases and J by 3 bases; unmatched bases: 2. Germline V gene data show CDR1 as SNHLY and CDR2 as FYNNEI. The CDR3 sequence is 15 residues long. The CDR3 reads CASRRLAGGTDTQYF. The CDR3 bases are TGTGCCAGCAGAAGACTAGCGGGGGGGACAGATACGCAGTATTTT.

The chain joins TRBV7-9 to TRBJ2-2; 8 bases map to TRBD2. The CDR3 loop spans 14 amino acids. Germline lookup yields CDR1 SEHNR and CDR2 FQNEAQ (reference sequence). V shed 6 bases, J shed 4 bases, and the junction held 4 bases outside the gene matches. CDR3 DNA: TGTGCCAGCAGTCATAGCGGGGTCACCGGGGAGCTGTTTTTT. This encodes CASSHSGVTGELFF.

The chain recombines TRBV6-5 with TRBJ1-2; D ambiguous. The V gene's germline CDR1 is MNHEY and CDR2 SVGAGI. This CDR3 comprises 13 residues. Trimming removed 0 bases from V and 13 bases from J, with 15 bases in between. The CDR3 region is CASSYSRTTLGTF. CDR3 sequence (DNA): TGTGCCAGCAGTTACTCACGGACCACATTAGGCACCTTC.

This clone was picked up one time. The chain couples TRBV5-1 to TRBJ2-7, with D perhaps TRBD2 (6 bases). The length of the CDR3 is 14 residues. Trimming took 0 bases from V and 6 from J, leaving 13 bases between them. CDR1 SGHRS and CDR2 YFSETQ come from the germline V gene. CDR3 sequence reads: CASSLATGVGEQYF. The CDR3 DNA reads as TGCGCCAGCAGCTTGGCCACGGGGGTCGGCGAGCAGTACTTC.

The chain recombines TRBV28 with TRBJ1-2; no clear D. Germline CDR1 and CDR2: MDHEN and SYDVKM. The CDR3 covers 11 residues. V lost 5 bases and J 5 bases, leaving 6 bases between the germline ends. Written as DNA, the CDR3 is TGTGCCAGCAGTCCCGTGTATGGCTACACCTTC. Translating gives CASSPVYGYTF.

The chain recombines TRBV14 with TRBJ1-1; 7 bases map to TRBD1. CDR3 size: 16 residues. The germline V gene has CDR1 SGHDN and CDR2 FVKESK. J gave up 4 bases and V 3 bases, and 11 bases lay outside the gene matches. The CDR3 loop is CASSQITGAGGTEAFF. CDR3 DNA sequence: TGTGCCAGCAGCCAGATAACAGGGGCTGGGGGCACTGAAGCTTTCTTT.

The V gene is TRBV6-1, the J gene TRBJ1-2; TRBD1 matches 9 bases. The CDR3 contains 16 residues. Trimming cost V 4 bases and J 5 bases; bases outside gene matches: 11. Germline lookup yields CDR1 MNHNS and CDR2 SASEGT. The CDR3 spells CASSAVRYRGLYGYTF. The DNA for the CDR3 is TGTGCCAGCAGTGCCGTACGATACAGGGGGCTTTATGGCTACACCTTC.

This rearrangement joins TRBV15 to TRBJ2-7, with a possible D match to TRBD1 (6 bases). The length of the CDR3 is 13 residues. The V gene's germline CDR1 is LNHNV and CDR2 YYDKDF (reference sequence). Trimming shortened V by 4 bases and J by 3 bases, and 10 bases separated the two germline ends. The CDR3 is CATSKGHNYEQYF. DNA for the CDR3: TGTGCCACCAGCAAGGGACATAACTACGAGCAGTACTTC.

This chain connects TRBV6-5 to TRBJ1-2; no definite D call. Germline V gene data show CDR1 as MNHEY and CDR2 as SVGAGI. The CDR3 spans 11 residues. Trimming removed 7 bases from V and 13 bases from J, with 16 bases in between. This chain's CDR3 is CASKDLSLGTF. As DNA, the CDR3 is TGTGCCAGCAAGGACCTCTCTCTCGGCACCTTC.

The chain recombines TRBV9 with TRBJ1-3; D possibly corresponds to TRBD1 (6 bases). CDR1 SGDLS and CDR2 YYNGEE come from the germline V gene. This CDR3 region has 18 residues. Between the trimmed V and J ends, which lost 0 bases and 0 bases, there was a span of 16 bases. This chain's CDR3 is CASSVGDIPLLSGNTIYF. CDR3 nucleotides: TGTGCCAGCAGCGTAGGGGACATTCCCCTACTCTCTGGAAACACCATATATTTT. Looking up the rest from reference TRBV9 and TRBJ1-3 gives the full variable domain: DSGVTQTPKHLITATGQRVTLRCSPRSGDLSVYWYQQSLDQGLQFLIQYYNGEERAKGNILERFSAQQFPDLHSELNLSSLELGDSALYFCASSVGDIPLLSGNTIYFGEGSWLTVV.

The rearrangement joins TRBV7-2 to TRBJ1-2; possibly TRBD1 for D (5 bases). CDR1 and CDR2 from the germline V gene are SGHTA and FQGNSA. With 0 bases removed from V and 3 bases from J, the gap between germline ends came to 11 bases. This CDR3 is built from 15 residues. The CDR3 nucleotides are TGTGCCAGCAGCTTAGCGATGGGGGATTACTATGGCTACACCTTC. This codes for CASSLAMGDYYGYTF.